These 26 T cell receptor beta chains were all obtained from the same sample, sequenced in a study of blood T cells in healthy people across ages. Primers used in a second PCR of roughly 7 to 11 cycles were a sample-barcoded 5' primer and a J-beta primer mix. One entry per CDR3 protein, called by TCRdb with MiXCR from the 5' RACE reads. The sample yields around 990,000 distinct CDR3 sequences, more than 30% seen once. Source material: blood. The receptors here all came from a man between 18 and 35 years old in good health.

The CDR3 nucleotides are TGTGCCAGCAGACGGGGACAGACAGATGGCTACACCTTC. Its translation is CASRRGQTDGYTF. The J gene is TRBJ1-2, the V gene TRBV6-5; 7 bases are a match to TRBD1. The germline gives CDR1 MNHEY, CDR2 SVGAGI. This CDR3 spans 13 amino acids. V was clipped by 6 bases and J by 6 bases; unmatched bases: 7.

The CDR3 here is CASSHWTGQHSYEQYF. CDR3 nucleotides: TGCGCCAGCAGCCATTGGACGGGCCAGCACTCCTACGAGCAGTACTTC. The chain links TRBV5-1 to TRBJ2-7, with D unclear. The CDR3 spans 16 residues. The V end was cut by 4 bases, the J end by 0 bases, with 17 bases between. Germline values: CDR1 SGHRS, CDR2 YFSETQ.

The chain combines TRBV7-7 with TRBJ1-4, with a tentative D call TRBD1 (5 bases). There are 15 residues in the CDR3. Germline V gene data show CDR1 as SSHAT and CDR2 as FNYEAQ (reference sequence). The V end lost 5 bases, the J end lost 5 bases, and 15 bases lay between the germline ends. The CDR3 region is CASSQGTVPNEKLFF. The CDR3 DNA is TGTGCCAGCAGCCAAGGGACGGTTCCAAATGAAAAACTGTTTTTT.

V usage is TRBV5-1 and J usage is TRBJ2-3, with 15 positions matching TRBD2. Trimming removed 3 bases from V and 5 bases from J; junction bases left unmatched: 13. CDR1 and CDR2 (germline): SGHRS, YFSETQ. The CDR3 sequence is 19 residues long. The DNA for the CDR3 is TGCGCCAGCAGCTCGCACGGACTAGCGGGGGGGTATGATGGAGATACGCAGTATTTT. Translated: CASSSHGLAGGYDGDTQYF.

The J gene is TRBJ1-2, the V gene TRBV5-1; D gene uncertain. Per germline, CDR1 SGHRS and CDR2 YFSETQ. The V end lost 1 base, the J end lost 6 bases, and 16 bases lay between the germline ends. The CDR3 sequence is 15 residues long. The CDR3 DNA reads as TGCGCCAGCAGCTTGAATGGACTGGGATCCCATGGCTACACCTTC. This gives the protein CASSLNGLGSHGYTF.

This clonotype was observed at least ten times. The chain uses TRBV12-5 and TRBJ2-5; D gene ambiguous. Germline V gene lookup returns CDR1 LGHNT and CDR2 FRNRAP. This CDR3 spans 14 amino acids. Between the trimmed V and J ends, which lost 6 bases and 0 bases, there was a span of 11 bases. CDR3 protein: CASGLDGDQETQYF. Written as DNA, the CDR3 is TGTGCTAGTGGCCTGGATGGGGACCAAGAGACCCAGTACTTC. Variable domain in full (rest from reference TRBV12-5 and TRBJ2-5): DARVTQTPRHKVTEMGQEVTMRCQPILGHNTVFWYRQTMMQGLELLAYFRNRAPLDDSGMPKDRFSAEMPDATLATLKIQPSEPRDSAVYFCASGLDGDQETQYFGPGTRLLVL.

The chain combines TRBV18 with TRBJ2-3; 8 bases are shared with TRBD1. V gave up 3 bases and J gave up 6 bases; unmatched junction bases: 11. Germline CDR1 and CDR2: KGHSH and LQKENI. The CDR3 runs to 16 residues. The DNA for the CDR3 is TGTGCCAGCTCACCCTCCGGGGACAGGTCCCGGGATACGCAGTATTTT. Translated, it gives CASSPSGDRSRDTQYF.

The genes are TRBV12-3 or TRBV12-4 and TRBJ1-2, with TRBD1 identical over 8 bases. The V gene end was trimmed by 6 bases and the J gene end by 5 bases; junction bases not matched to a gene: 8. This CDR3 region has 14 residues. This CDR3 is CASSTTGGRYGYTF. CDR3 bases: TGTGCCAGCAGCACTACAGGGGGGAGGTATGGCTACACCTTC.

The chain links TRBV9 to TRBJ1-4, with 8 nucleotides matching TRBD1. This CDR3 spans 15 amino acids. The V segment lost 5 bases and the J segment 1 base; nucleotides outside the gene matches: 4. Per the germline V gene, CDR1 is SGDLS and CDR2 is YYNGEE. This chain's CDR3 is CASSGQGRTNEKLFF. DNA of the CDR3: TGTGCCAGCAGTGGACAGGGTCGAACTAATGAAAAACTGTTTTTT.

The DNA of the CDR3 is TGTGCCAGCAGCTTAGCGGGGCAGGGATATAATGGCTACACCTTC. It encodes CASSLAGQGYNGYTF. The rearrangement uses TRBV7-2 and TRBJ1-2; TRBD1 is a possible D gene (5 bases). Germline CDR1 and CDR2: SGHTA and FQGNSA. The CDR3 has 15 residues. With 0 bases removed from V and 6 bases from J, the gap between germline ends came to 14 bases.

The chain combines TRBV20-1 with TRBJ1-2, with 7 bases matching TRBD1. The V segment lost 6 bases and the J segment 2 bases; nucleotides outside the gene matches: 9. This CDR3 comprises 14 residues. Germline CDR1 reads DFQATT; CDR2 reads SNEGSKA (reference sequence). In DNA form, the CDR3 reads TGCAGTGCCCAAGACAGGGCCAGAAACTATGGCTACACCTTC. This gives the protein CSAQDRARNYGYTF.

The gene calls are TRBV9 and TRBJ2-7; 9 bases match TRBD1. The CDR3 totals 15 residues. CDR1 is SGDLS, CDR2 YYNGEE, per germline. Germline trimming cut 0 bases from V and 5 bases from J; bases unmatched to any gene: 6. CDR3 nucleotide sequence: TGTGCCAGCAGCGTAGGTACAGGGGGCGCAGACGAGCAGTACTTC. This codes for CASSVGTGGADEQYF.

This clonotype occurred a few times. V and J are TRBV7-9 and TRBJ1-6, with 10 positions matching TRBD1. This CDR3 is built from 17 residues. V dropped 0 bases and J dropped 7; count of bases not matched to a gene: 6. The germline V gene encodes CDR1 SEHNR and CDR2 FQNEAQ (reference sequence). CDR3 coding DNA: TGTGCCAGCAGCTTAGCGAGGGGACAGGGGAGGAATTCACCCCTCCACTTT. Translation gives CASSLARGQGRNSPLHF.

The rearrangement joins TRBV29-1 to TRBJ2-4; D is undetermined. The assigned J gene may be wrong: the sequence end matches TRBJ2-7 better. Germline lookup yields CDR1 SQVTM and CDR2 ANQGSEA. This CDR3 is built from 12 residues. The CDR3 region is CSVVGSSYEQYF. The CDR3 DNA is TGCAGCGTTGTCGGCAGTTCCTACGAGCAGTACTTC.

This clonotype has a handful of counts. This chain links TRBV28 with TRBJ1-4; D is possibly TRBD1 (6 bases). The CDR3 contains 13 residues. Germline V gene sequence: CDR1 MDHEN, CDR2 SYDVKM. Trimming shortened V by 4 bases and J by 8 bases, and 11 bases separated the two germline ends. CDR3 protein: CASSSRQGEKLFF. In DNA, the CDR3 is TGTGCCAGCAGTTCTAGGCAGGGGGAAAAACTGTTTTTT.

J is TRBJ2-7 and V is TRBV9, with a possible D match to TRBD2 (5 bases). The ends were cut back, 0 bases at V and 6 bases at J, with 13 bases in the middle. Per germline, CDR1 SGDLS and CDR2 YYNGEE. This CDR3 contains 14 residues. CDR3 amino acids: CASSVAPMGSEQYF. DNA for the CDR3: TGTGCCAGCAGCGTAGCCCCCATGGGGAGCGAGCAGTACTTC.

This chain uses TRBV5-1 with TRBJ2-3; 8 nucleotides line up with TRBD1. This CDR3 comprises 15 residues. Germline V gene sequence: CDR1 SGHRS, CDR2 YFSETQ. With 2 bases clipped from V and 4 bases from J, the junction kept 6 bases outside the gene matches. The CDR3 DNA reads TGCGCCAGCAGCTTAGGGGGACAGGAGGCAGATACGCAGTATTTT. This encodes CASSLGGQEADTQYF.

The rearrangement joins TRBV12-3 or TRBV12-4 to TRBJ2-2; no clear D. The germline V and J ends were trimmed by 7 bases and 6 bases, with 15 bases remaining between them. This CDR3 has 14 residues. CDR3 bases: TGTGCCAGCACCCGAACCTCAAGGGCCGGGGAGCTGTTTTTT. Translating gives CASTRTSRAGELFF.

In DNA form, the CDR3 reads TGTGCCAGCAGCCAAGAGGCGTCCGCGGCGGCTTTCTTT. This gives the protein CASSQEASAAAFF. The chain is built from TRBV3-1 and TRBJ1-1; D gene uncertain. Germline-derived CDR1 and CDR2 are LGHDT and YNNKEL (reference sequence). V lost 0 bases and J lost 11, with 13 bases in between. CDR3 length: 13 amino acids.

This clonotype came up a few times. This sequence joins TRBV25-1 and TRBJ2-3, with a possible D match to TRBD1 (5 bases). The germline V and J ends were trimmed by 3 bases and 5 bases, with 6 bases remaining between them. This CDR3 has 12 amino acids. From germline, CDR1 is MGHDK and CDR2 SYGVNS. In DNA, the CDR3 is TGTGCCAGCAGTGATGACAGAGATACGCAGTATTTT. Translated: CASSDDRDTQYF. Combining the CDR3 with reference TRBV25-1 and TRBJ2-3 gives the whole variable domain EADIYQTPRYLVIGTGKKITLECSQTMGHDKMYWYQQDPGMELHLIHYSYGVNSTEKGDLSSESTVSRIRTEHFPLTLESARPSHTSQYLCASSDDRDTQYFGPGTRLTVL.

The chain is built from TRBV2 and TRBJ1-1, with D perhaps TRBD1 (5 bases). Germline-derived CDR1 and CDR2 are SNHLY and FYNNEI. The V end lost 6 bases, the J end lost 3 bases, and 29 bases lay between the germline ends. The CDR3 is made up of 19 amino acids. CDR3: CASSASAVAGGPRDTEAFF. CDR3 nucleotides: TGTGCCAGCAGCGCGTCGGCCGTCGCCGGGGGACCGAGGGACACTGAAGCTTTCTTT. Using reference TRBV2 and TRBJ1-1 for the parts outside the CDR3, the full variable domain is EPEVTQTPSHQVTQMGQEVILRCVPISNHLYFYWYRQILGQKVEFLVSFYNNEISEKSEIFDDQFSVERPDGSNFTLKIRSTKLEDSAMYFCASSASAVAGGPRDTEAFFGQGTRLTVV.

The table lists this clonotype with a few counts. The rearrangement joins TRBV3-1 to TRBJ2-2; 7 positions agree with TRBD2. With V trimmed by 4 bases and J by 7 bases, 9 bases remained unmatched. The CDR3 is made up of 15 amino acids. In germline, CDR1 is LGHDT, CDR2 YNNKEL (reference sequence). CDR3 sequence: CASSPRGGAGGELFF. As DNA, the CDR3 is TGTGCCAGCAGCCCCCGGGGAGGGGCTGGCGGGGAGCTGTTTTTT.

V is TRBV6-2 or TRBV6-3 and J is TRBJ2-2; D is possibly TRBD1 (5 bases). The germline CDR1 and CDR2 sequences are MNHEY and SVGEGT. The CDR3 loop spans 13 amino acids. V lost 5 bases to trimming and J lost 5 bases, with 9 bases between them. CDR3 in DNA: TGTGCCAGCAGTGACAGAAAGACCGGGGAGCTGTTTTTT. Its protein product is CASSDRKTGELFF.

In this sample, this clonotype turned up a few times. The genes are TRBV4-2 and TRBJ2-1; 10 bases map to TRBD2. The V segment lost 2 bases and the J segment 7 bases; nucleotides outside the gene matches: 11. Germline V gene lookup returns CDR1 LGHNA and CDR2 YNFKEQ. There are 17 residues in the CDR3. The CDR3: CASSQSSIAGGVNEQFF. The CDR3 DNA reads as TGTGCCAGCAGCCAATCCTCCATAGCGGGGGGAGTAAATGAGCAGTTCTTC.

This clonotype has ten or more counts. The chain carries TRBV12-3 or TRBV12-4 and TRBJ1-1; D unclear. CDR3 length: 11 amino acids. V shed 3 bases and J shed 5 bases, with 4 bases lying between them. The CDR3, as DNA: TGTGCCAGCAGTTTGGGGACTGAAGCTTTCTTT. Encoded protein: CASSLGTEAFF.

This clonotype was found many times. The germline gene is not matched at one end of the junction; a read error may be the cause. V and J are TRBV12-3 or TRBV12-4 and TRBJ2-1; D is perhaps TRBD1 (5 bases). CDR3 length: 14 amino acids. The CDR3 here is CASSLRGSYNEQFF. CDR3 bases: TGCGCCAGCAGCCTAAGGGGCTCCTACAATGAGCAGTTCTTC.